Below, 25 T cell receptor beta chains from the same sample are listed, as sequenced in a study of cytomegalovirus exposure and HLA in healthy donors. Amplification used 60 Vbeta primers and 13 Jbeta primers. Libraries were prepared by immunoSEQ multiplex PCR; TCRdb keeps only in-frame clonotypes and omits some of them. The sample has some 170,000 clones, around four fifths seen once. The sample consisted of PBMCs. Receptors originate from a woman aged 55-70 years in good health and CMV-seropositive.

The genes are TRBV14 and TRBJ1-2; the D is unclear. The germline gives CDR1 SGHDN, CDR2 FVKESK. The V and J ends lost 4 bases and 0 bases respectively, with 9 bases between them. The CDR3 consists of 14 residues. The CDR3 sequence is CASSPRGANYGYTF. CDR3 DNA sequence: TGTGCCAGCAGCCCTCGTGGAGCTAACTATGGCTACACCTTC. Full variable domain (rest looked up from reference TRBV14 and TRBJ1-2): EAGVTQFPSHSVIEKGQTVTLRCDPISGHDNLYWYRRVMGKEIKFLLHFVKESKQDESGMPNNRFLAERTGGTYSTLKVQPAELEDSGVYFCASSPRGANYGYTFGSGTRLTVV.

The genes are TRBV6-1 and TRBJ2-5; perhaps TRBD1 as D (6 bases). In germline, CDR1 is MNHNS, CDR2 SASEGT. The V end lost 9 bases, the J end lost 5 bases, and 22 bases lay between the germline ends. CDR3 length: 15 residues. CDR3 protein: CASYPPGLRGETQYF. The CDR3 coding sequence is TGTGCCAGTTACCCCCCCGGGCTCAGGGGTGAGACCCAGTACTTC.

The rearrangement uses TRBV6-6 and TRBJ1-2, with 8 positions matching TRBD1. Germline V gene data show CDR1 as MNHNY and CDR2 as SVGAGI (reference sequence). The CDR3 runs 16 residues. Trimming cost V 5 bases and J 4 bases; bases outside gene matches: 12. CDR3 amino acids: CASSTGTGGRAYGYTF. The CDR3 nucleotides read TGTGCCAGCAGTACCGGAACAGGGGGGAGAGCCTATGGCTACACCTTC.

On this clone: Other nucleotide sequences in the sample specify the same CDR3. The V gene is TRBV30, the J gene TRBJ1-3; 8 nucleotides align to TRBD1. CDR1 and CDR2 (germline): GTSNPN, SVGIG (reference sequence). The CDR3 runs 14 residues. The V segment lost 5 bases and the J segment 5 bases; nucleotides outside the gene matches: 8. In DNA form, the CDR3 reads TGTGCCTGGGACAGGGGACAAGGTAGAAACACCATATATTTT. It translates to CAWDRGQGRNTIYF. Full variable domain (rest looked up from reference TRBV30 and TRBJ1-3): SQTIHQWPATLVQPVGSPLSLECTVEGTSNPNLYWYRQAAGRGLQLLFYSVGIGQISSEVPQNLSASRPQDRQFILSSKKLLLSDSGFYLCAWDRGQGRNTIYFGEGSWLTVV.

The V gene is TRBV29-1, the J gene TRBJ1-3; D may be TRBD1 (5 bases). The CDR3 runs 13 residues. V was pared by 6 bases and J by 4 bases, with 13 bases between. CDR1 is SQVTM, CDR2 ANQGSEA, per germline. The CDR3 region is CSVAGPQGNTIYF. CDR3 nucleotides: TGCAGCGTCGCGGGACCGCAAGGAAACACCATATATTTT.

V usage is TRBV2 and J usage is TRBJ2-7; D is perhaps TRBD2 (6 bases). V dropped 2 bases and J dropped 4 bases, with 27 bases sitting between them. This CDR3 region has 19 residues. Germline V gene lookup returns CDR1 SNHLY and CDR2 FYNNEI. The CDR3 spells CASSEIWRGTEDLQYEQYF. The CDR3 DNA reads TGTGCCAGCAGTGAAATATGGCGGGGAACGGAGGACCTCCAATACGAGCAGTACTTC.

The rearrangement joins TRBV5-1 to TRBJ1-4, with 8 bases that match TRBD1. The germline V gene has CDR1 SGHRS and CDR2 YFSETQ. Germline trimming cut 5 bases from V and 2 bases from J; bases unmatched to any gene: 17. CDR3 length: 19 residues. CDR3 sequence reads: CASRTGQGFEGGTNEKLFF. The DNA of the CDR3 is TGCGCCAGCAGAACAGGACAGGGCTTCGAGGGGGGGACTAATGAAAAACTGTTTTTT.

J is TRBJ1-5 and V is TRBV28; D might be TRBD1 (5 bases). Trimming removed 6 bases from V and 2 bases from J, with 11 bases in between. Per germline, CDR1 MDHEN and CDR2 SYDVKM. The CDR3 loop spans 14 amino acids. As DNA, the CDR3 is TGTGCCAGCAGCCAGGGAAGGGGCAATCAGCCCCAGCATTTT. This codes for CASSQGRGNQPQHF.

This rearrangement joins TRBV11-2 to TRBJ2-7, with 7 nucleotides matching TRBD1. The germline gives CDR1 SGHAT, CDR2 FQNNGV. This CDR3 contains 15 residues. The ends lost 5 bases at V and 7 bases at J; junction bases unmatched: 14. Written as DNA, the CDR3 is TGTGCCAGCAGCCGCGGACAGGCGCCCTGGGGGGAGCAGTACTTC. Its protein product is CASSRGQAPWGEQYF.

Only a few counts were recorded for this clone. This chain connects TRBV28 to TRBJ1-2; D is undetermined. Germline V lookup: CDR1 MDHEN, CDR2 SYDVKM. The V and J ends lost 6 bases and 6 bases respectively, with 11 bases between them. The CDR3 is 12 residues long. The CDR3, as DNA: TGTGCCAGCAGCGGAGGGAATAATGGCTACACCTTC. Protein sequence: CASSGGNNGYTF.

V and J are TRBV7-9 and TRBJ1-5, with D hard to call. The CDR3 length is 15 residues. V was shortened by 2 bases and J by 9 bases, with 17 bases between the two germline ends. Germline CDR1 SEHNR, CDR2 FQNEAQ (reference sequence). The CDR3 is CASSLLGPISGPQHF. CDR3 in DNA: TGTGCCAGCAGCTTATTAGGCCCTATTTCGGGGCCCCAGCATTTT.

Concerning this clone itself: The same CDR3 also results from other DNA sequences found in this sample. The chain has TRBV7-9 and TRBJ2-7; D uncertain. Germline CDR1 SEHNR, CDR2 FQNEAQ (reference sequence). This CDR3 region has 11 residues. Trimming removed 4 bases from V and 2 bases from J, with 3 bases in between. Here the CDR3 DNA reads TGTGCCAGCAGCTCCGCCTACGAGCAGTACTTC. Protein product: CASSSAYEQYF. Drawing the rest from reference TRBV7-9 and TRBJ2-7, the complete variable domain is DTGVSQNPRHKITKRGQNVTFRCDPISEHNRLYWYRQTLGQGPEFLTYFQNEAQLEKSRLLSDRFSAERPKGSFSTLEIQRTEQGDSAMYLCASSSAYEQYFGPGTRLTVT.

CDR3 sequence reads: CASSITGLTDTQYF. CDR3 DNA sequence: TGTGCCAGCAGCATAACGGGACTCACAGATACGCAGTATTTT. The rearrangement links TRBV13 to TRBJ2-3, with TRBD2 as a possible D gene (6 bases). The CDR3 totals 14 residues. The ends were cut back, 5 bases at V and 2 bases at J, with 11 bases in the middle. Germline V gene data show CDR1 as PRHDT and CDR2 as FYEKMQ (reference sequence).

Only a few counts were recorded for this clone. This rearrangement joins TRBV27 to TRBJ2-3; D may be TRBD2 (7 bases). Germline V CDR1 and CDR2: MNHEY, SMNVEV (reference sequence). The CDR3 spans 16 residues. Trimming stripped 5 bases from V and 3 bases from J, with 18 bases between. This CDR3 is CASSALRGGTTDTQYF. The DNA for the CDR3 is TGTGCCAGCAGTGCACTTAGGGGGGGGACAACAGATACGCAGTATTTT.

The chain is built from TRBV21-1 and TRBJ1-4. TRBV21-1 is a known pseudogene. The CDR3 runs to 17 residues. CDR3 protein: CASSKHTGCGTNEKLFF. DNA of the CDR3: TGTGCCAGCAGCAAACATACGGGTTGCGGAACTAATGAAAAACTGTTTTTT.

A remark on this clone: Other DNA sequences of this sample code for an identical CDR3. This rearrangement joins TRBV28 to TRBJ2-7, with a weak D call TRBD2 (7 bases). Trimming removed 5 bases at V and 4 bases at J, with 9 bases between. Germline assignment: CDR1 MDHEN and CDR2 SYDVKM. The CDR3 loop spans 12 amino acids. CDR3 nucleotides: TGTGCCAGCAGTGGGGGGGCGTACGAGCAGTACTTC. Translating it yields CASSGGAYEQYF. Complete variable domain (other parts from reference TRBV28 and TRBJ2-7): DVKVTQSSRYLVKRTGEKVFLECVQDMDHENMFWYRQDPGLGLRLIYFSYDVKMKEKGDIPEGYSVSREKKERFSLILESASTNQTSMYLCASSGGAYEQYFGPGTRLTVT.

This clone was observed once. The chain uses TRBV7-8 and TRBJ2-1; possibly TRBD2 for D (7 bases). V shed 5 bases and J shed 6 bases, with 11 bases lying between them. CDR3 length equals 13 residues. Germline V gives CDR1 SGHVS, CDR2 FQNEAQ. The CDR3 DNA is TGTGCCAGCAGCCCCGGGGGGCCCAATGAGCAGTTCTTC. It specifies CASSPGGPNEQFF.

The chain has TRBV13 and TRBJ1-1; 8 bases are a match to TRBD1. V shed 4 bases and J 1 base; nucleotides not matched to a gene: 8. The CDR3 loop spans 16 amino acids. Germline V gene data show CDR1 as PRHDT and CDR2 as FYEKMQ (reference sequence). CDR3 in DNA: TGTGCCAGCAGCTCAGAATCCGGGACAGGGAACACTGAAGCTTTCTTT. This translates into CASSSESGTGNTEAFF.

V is TRBV18 and J is TRBJ1-2; D is unclear. Germline V CDR1 and CDR2: KGHSH, LQKENI. The CDR3 runs to 13 residues. V was clipped by 0 bases and J by 7 bases, with 9 bases between them. CDR3 protein: CASSPPQIFGYTF. The CDR3 region has the DNA TGTGCCAGCTCACCACCCCAGATTTTTGGCTACACCTTC.

V usage is TRBV5-1 and J usage is TRBJ1-2; D remains ambiguous. The CDR3 consists of 13 residues. The germline gives CDR1 SGHRS, CDR2 YFSETQ. With 0 bases removed from V and 6 bases from J, the gap between germline ends came to 9 bases. The CDR3 nucleotides read TGCGCCAGCAGCTTGGGAGGGAGTAATGGCTACACCTTC. Translating gives CASSLGGSNGYTF.

The gene calls are TRBV18 and TRBJ1-1, with 7 nucleotides matching TRBD1. In germline, CDR1 is KGHSH, CDR2 LQKENI. The CDR3 sequence is 15 residues long. Trimming removed 5 bases from V and 0 bases from J; junction bases left unmatched: 6. The DNA for the CDR3 is TGTGCCAGCTCAGAACAGGGGTTGATGAACACTGAAGCTTTCTTT. This gives the protein CASSEQGLMNTEAFF.

CDR3 nucleotide sequence: TGTGCCAGCAGCACCCCCCTGGGACAGGGCTCCTACGAGCAGTACTTC. Encoded protein: CASSTPLGQGSYEQYF. The chain is built from TRBV7-3 and TRBJ2-7; 9 bases map to TRBD1. After removal of 5 bases from V and 0 bases from J, the junction contained 8 bases not matched to a gene. Germline CDR1 and CDR2: SGHTA and FQGTGA. The CDR3 consists of 16 residues.

CDR3 loop: CASSLRGTGRSNYGYTF. The CDR3 region has the DNA TGTGCCAGCAGCTTACGGGGGACAGGGAGGAGTAACTATGGCTACACCTTC. This chain connects TRBV11-2 to TRBJ1-2, with 9 nucleotides matching TRBD1. V shed 2 bases, J shed 1 base, and the junction held 8 bases outside the gene matches. In germline, CDR1 is SGHAT, CDR2 FQNNGV. There are 17 residues in the CDR3.

The chain links TRBV4-3 to TRBJ2-1; the match to TRBD2 covers 14 bases. V was clipped by 1 base and J by 6 bases; unmatched bases: 5. CDR1 is LGHNA and CDR2 is YSLEER in the germline V gene. The CDR3 runs to 17 residues. CDR3 in DNA: TGCGCCAGCAGCCAAGCGACTAGCGGGGGGGCCGGCAATGAGCAGTTCTTC. Translating gives CASSQATSGGAGNEQFF.

The rearrangement links TRBV19 to TRBJ2-1; 8 bases match TRBD2. Germline lookup yields CDR1 LNHDA and CDR2 SQIVND (reference sequence). The CDR3 runs to 14 residues. Unmatched junction bases numbered 2, after V lost 0 bases and J lost 7 bases. This chain's CDR3 is CASSIEGTRNEQFF. In nucleotides, the CDR3 is TGTGCCAGTAGTATAGAGGGGACTAGAAATGAGCAGTTCTTC.